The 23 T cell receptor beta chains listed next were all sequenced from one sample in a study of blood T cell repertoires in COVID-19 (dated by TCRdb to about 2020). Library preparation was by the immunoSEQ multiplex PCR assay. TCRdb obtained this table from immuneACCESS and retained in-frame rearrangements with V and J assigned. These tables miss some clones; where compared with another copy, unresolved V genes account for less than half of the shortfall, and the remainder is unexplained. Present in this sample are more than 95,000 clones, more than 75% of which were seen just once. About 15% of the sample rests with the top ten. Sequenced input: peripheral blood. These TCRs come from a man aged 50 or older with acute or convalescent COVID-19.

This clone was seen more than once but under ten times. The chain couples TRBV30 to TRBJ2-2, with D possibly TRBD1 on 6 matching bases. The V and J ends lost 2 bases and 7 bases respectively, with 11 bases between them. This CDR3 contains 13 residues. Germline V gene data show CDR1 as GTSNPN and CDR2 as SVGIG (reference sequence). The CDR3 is CAWSWGTNGELFF. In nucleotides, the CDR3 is TGTGCCTGGAGTTGGGGGACAAACGGGGAGCTGTTTTTT.

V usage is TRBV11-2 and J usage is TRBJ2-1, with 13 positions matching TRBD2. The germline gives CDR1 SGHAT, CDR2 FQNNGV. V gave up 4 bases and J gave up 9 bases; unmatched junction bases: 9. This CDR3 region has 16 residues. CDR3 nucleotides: TGTGCCAGCAGCTGGGACCCGGGACTAGCGGGACCTGAGCAGTTCTTC. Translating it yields CASSWDPGLAGPEQFF.

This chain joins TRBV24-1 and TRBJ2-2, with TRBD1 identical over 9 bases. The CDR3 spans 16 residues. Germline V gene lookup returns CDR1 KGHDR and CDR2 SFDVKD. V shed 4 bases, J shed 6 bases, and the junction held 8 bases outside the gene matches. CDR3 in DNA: TGTGCCACCAGTGACCCCGGGACAGGGAAGGCCGGGGAGCTGTTTTTT. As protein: CATSDPGTGKAGELFF.

For the CDR3, the DNA is TGTGCCAGCAGTTTATTGGGCAGAACGAACACCGGGGAGCTGTTTTTT. This encodes CASSLLGRTNTGELFF. The genes are TRBV28 and TRBJ2-2, with D unresolved. CDR1 is MDHEN, CDR2 SYDVKM, per germline. V shed 1 base and J shed 0 bases, with 9 bases lying between them. The CDR3 is made up of 16 amino acids.

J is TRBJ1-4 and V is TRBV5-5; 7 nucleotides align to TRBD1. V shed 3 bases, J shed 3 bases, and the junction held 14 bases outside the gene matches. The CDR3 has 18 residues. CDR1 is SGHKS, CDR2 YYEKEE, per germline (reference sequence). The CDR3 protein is CASSSLWAARGSNEKLFF. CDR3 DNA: TGTGCCAGCAGCTCGCTCTGGGCCGCCAGGGGGTCTAATGAAAAACTGTTTTTT.

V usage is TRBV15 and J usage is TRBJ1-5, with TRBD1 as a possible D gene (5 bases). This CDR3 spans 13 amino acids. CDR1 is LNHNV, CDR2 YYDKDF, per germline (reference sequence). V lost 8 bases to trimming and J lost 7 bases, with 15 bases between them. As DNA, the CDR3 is TGTGCCACCTCCCGACAGAGACGACAGCCCCAGCATTTT. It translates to CATSRQRRQPQHF.

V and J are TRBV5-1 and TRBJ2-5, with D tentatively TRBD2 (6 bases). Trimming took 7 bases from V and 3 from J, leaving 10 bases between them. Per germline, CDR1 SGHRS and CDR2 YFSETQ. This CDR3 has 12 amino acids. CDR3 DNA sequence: TGCGCCAGCGAACGCGGGGAAGAGACCCAGTACTTC. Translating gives CASERGEETQYF.

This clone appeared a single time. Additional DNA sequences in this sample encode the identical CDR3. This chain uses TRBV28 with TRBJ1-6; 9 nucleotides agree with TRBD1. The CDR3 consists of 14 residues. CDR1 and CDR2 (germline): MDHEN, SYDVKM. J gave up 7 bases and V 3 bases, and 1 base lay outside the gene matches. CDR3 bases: TGTGCCAGCAGTTTCGGACAGGGGAATTCACCCCTCCACTTT. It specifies CASSFGQGNSPLHF. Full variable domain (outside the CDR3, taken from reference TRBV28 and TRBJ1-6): DVKVTQSSRYLVKRTGEKVFLECVQDMDHENMFWYRQDPGLGLRLIYFSYDVKMKEKGDIPEGYSVSREKKERFSLILESASTNQTSMYLCASSFGQGNSPLHFGNGTRLTVT.

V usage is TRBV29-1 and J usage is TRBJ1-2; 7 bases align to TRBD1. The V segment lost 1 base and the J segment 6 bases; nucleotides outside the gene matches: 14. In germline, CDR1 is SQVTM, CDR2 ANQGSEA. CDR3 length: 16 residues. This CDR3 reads CSVEGGRQGGSHGYTF. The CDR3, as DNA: TGCAGCGTTGAAGGGGGGAGACAGGGTGGTTCGCATGGCTACACCTTC.

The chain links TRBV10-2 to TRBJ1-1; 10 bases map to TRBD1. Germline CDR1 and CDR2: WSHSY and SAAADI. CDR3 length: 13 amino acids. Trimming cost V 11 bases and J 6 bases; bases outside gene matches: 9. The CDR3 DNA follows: TGCGCCTCACTCCGGGACAGGGGTGCTGAAGCTTTCTTT. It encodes CASLRDRGAEAFF.

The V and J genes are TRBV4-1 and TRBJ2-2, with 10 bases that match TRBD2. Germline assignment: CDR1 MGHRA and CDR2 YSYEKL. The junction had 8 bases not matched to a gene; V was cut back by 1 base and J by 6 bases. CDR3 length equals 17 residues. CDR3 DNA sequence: TGCGCCAGCAGCCAAGTCTTGCTAGCGGGAGTTGCCGGGGAGCTGTTTTTT. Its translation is CASSQVLLAGVAGELFF.

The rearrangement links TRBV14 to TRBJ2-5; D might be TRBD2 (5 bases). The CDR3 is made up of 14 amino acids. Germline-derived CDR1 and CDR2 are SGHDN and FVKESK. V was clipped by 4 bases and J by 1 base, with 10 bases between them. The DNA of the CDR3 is TGTGCCAGCAGCCTCGGACTTATCCAAGAGACCCAGTACTTC. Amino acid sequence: CASSLGLIQETQYF.

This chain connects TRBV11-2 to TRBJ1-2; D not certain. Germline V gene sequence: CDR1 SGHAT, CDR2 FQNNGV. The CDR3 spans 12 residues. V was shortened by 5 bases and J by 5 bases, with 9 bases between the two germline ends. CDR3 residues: CASSQSQYGYTF. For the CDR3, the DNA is TGTGCCAGCAGCCAATCCCAGTATGGCTACACCTTC.

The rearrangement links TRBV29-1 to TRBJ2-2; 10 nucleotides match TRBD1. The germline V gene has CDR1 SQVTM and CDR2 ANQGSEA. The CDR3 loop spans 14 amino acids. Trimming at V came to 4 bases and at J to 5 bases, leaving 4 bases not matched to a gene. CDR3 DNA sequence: TGCAGCGTTGTTGGGACAGGGGTAACCGGGGAGCTGTTTTTT. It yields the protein CSVVGTGVTGELFF.

The CDR3 DNA reads as TGTGCCAGCAGTATGGGACAGGCGAGCAATCAGCCCCAGCATTTT. It yields the protein CASSMGQASNQPQHF. V is TRBV2 and J is TRBJ1-5; 8 bases align to TRBD1. The CDR3 extends over 15 amino acids. The germline V gene has CDR1 SNHLY and CDR2 FYNNEI. The junction had 4 bases not matched to a gene; V was cut back by 5 bases and J by 1 base.

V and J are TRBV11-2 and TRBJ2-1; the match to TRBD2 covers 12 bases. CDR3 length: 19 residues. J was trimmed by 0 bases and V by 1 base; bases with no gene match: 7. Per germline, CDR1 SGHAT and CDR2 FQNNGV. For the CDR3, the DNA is TGTGCCAGCAGCTTAGGGGTGACTAGCGGGAGCGACTCCTACAATGAGCAGTTCTTC. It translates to CASSLGVTSGSDSYNEQFF.

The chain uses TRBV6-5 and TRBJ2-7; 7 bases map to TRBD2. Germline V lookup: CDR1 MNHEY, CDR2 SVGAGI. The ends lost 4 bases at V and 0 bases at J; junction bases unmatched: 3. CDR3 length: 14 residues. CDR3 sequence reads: CASSSSGLSYEQYF. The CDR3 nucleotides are TGTGCCAGCAGTTCTAGCGGTCTCTCCTACGAGCAGTACTTC.

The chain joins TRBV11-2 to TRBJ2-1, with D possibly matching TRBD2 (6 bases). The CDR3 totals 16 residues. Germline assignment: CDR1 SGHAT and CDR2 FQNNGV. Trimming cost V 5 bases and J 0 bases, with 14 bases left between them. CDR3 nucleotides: TGTGCCAGCAGCCTGTTCCCGGGAGACTCCTACAATGAGCAGTTCTTC. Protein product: CASSLFPGDSYNEQFF.

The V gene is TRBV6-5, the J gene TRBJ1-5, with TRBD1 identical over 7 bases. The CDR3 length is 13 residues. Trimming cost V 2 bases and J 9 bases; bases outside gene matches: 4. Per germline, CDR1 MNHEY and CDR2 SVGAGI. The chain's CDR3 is CASSYRQGWPQHF. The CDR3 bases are TGTGCCAGCAGTTACCGACAGGGTTGGCCCCAGCATTTT.

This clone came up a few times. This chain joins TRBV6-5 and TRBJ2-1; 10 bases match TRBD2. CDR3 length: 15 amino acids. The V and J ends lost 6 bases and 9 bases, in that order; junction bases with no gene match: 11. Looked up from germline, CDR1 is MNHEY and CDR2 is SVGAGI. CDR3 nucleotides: TGTGCCAGCAGCAGAACTAGCGGGATTTCTGGTGAGCAGTTCTTC. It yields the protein CASSRTSGISGEQFF.

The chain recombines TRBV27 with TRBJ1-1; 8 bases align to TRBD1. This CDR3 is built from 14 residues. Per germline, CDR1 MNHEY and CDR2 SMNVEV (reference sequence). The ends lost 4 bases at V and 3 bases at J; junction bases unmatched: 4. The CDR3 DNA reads TGTGCCAGCAGTTCGTGGGACAGGTACACTGAAGCTTTCTTT. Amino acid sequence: CASSSWDRYTEAFF.

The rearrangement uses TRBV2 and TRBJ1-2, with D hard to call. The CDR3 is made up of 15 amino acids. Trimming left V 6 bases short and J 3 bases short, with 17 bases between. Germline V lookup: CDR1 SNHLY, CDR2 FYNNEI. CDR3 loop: CASREGLDRYYGYTF. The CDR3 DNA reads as TGTGCCAGCAGGGAGGGCTTGGACCGGTACTATGGCTACACCTTC.

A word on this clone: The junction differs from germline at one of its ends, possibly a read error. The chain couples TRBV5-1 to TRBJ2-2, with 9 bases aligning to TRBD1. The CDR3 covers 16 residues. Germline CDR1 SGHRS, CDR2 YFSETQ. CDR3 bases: TGCGCCAGCAGCTCCATGGGGACAGGGAACTCCGGGGAGCTGTTTTTT. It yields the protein CASSSMGTGNSGELFF. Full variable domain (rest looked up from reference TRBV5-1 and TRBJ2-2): KAGVTQTPRYLIKTRGQQVTLSCSPISGHRSVSWYQQTPGQGLQFLFEYFSETQRNKGNFPGRFSGRQFSNSRSEMNVSTLELGDSALYLCASSSMGTGNSGELFFGEGSRLTVL.